The T cell receptor (beta chain) described here comes from a study of T cells and Merkel cell carcinoma outcomes. Points from the study as a whole: Reportedly, T-cell repertoire with density predicts Merkel cell carcinoma outcomes.

The CDR3 has 17 amino acids. Trimming cost V 3 bases and J 5 bases, with 23 bases left between them. Germline CDR1 and CDR2: LNHNV and YYDKDF (reference sequence). As for this clone: The target antigen is unknown. The sample carries other DNA sequences with the same CDR3.

Data came from immunoSEQ multiplex PCR; TCRdb stores just in-frame clones and leaves some out. The sample has around 4,500 clones, roughly 92% seen once. The receptor comes from a human donor with Merkel cell carcinoma. The chain recombines TRBV15 with TRBJ2-7, with a possible D match to TRBD2 (7 bases). The sequenced material came from tumor tissue from Merkel cell carcinoma. Here the CDR3 DNA reads TGTGCCACCAGCAGGGATGGGGTAGGAGGGGGGGGTAACGAGCAGTACTTC. Translated: CATSRDGVGGGGNEQYF.